The TCR beta chain described here comes from a study of T cell responses to AZD1222 COVID-19 vaccine. The germline V gene encodes CDR1 SGHVS and CDR2 FQNEAQ. V shed 2 bases, J shed 5 bases, and the junction held 5 bases outside the gene matches. This CDR3 contains 14 residues. This table comes from immunoSEQ multiplex PCR, and its TCRdb copy is limited to in-frame clones, with some not included. The profile covers fewer than 130,000 clones, with about 92% appearing a single time and roughly 1.2% taken by the ten largest. V is TRBV7-8 and J is TRBJ2-7; the match to TRBD2 covers 8 bases. Source: peripheral blood, taken on day 0 of AZD1222 vaccination. The clonotype comes from an adult in good health. CDR3 in amino acids: CASSLPGLGDEQYF. The DNA of the CDR3 is TGTGCCAGCAGCTTACCGGGACTAGGTGACGAGCAGTACTTC.